This TCR beta chain was sequenced for a study of blood T cell repertoires in COVID-19. Overall study: Sources were T cells, B-cell-depleted T cells, or PBMCs; the material itself was cDNA or gDNA.

Methods used by the authors: Estimation of nucleated cell counts relied on the amplification of reference gene primers. Libraries were prepared by immunoSEQ multiplex PCR; TCRdb keeps only in-frame clonotypes and omits some of them. Clone size and the V and J calls come from that table; the DNA yielded D and trimming. The table has 200,000 to 250,000 clones, 70% to 85% seen once. The source is a man between 60 and 75 years old who had recovered from COVID-19. Specimen: PBMCs or T cells enriched from blood (not recorded which).

The DNA of the CDR3 is TGTGCCAGCAGTAACCTCCGGGACAGTAATTCACCCCTCCACTTT. The encoded protein is CASSNLRDSNSPLHF. J is TRBJ1-6 and V is TRBV25-1; TRBD1 matches 7 bases. The CDR3 sequence is 15 residues long. The V gene end was trimmed by 5 bases and the J gene end by 6 bases; junction bases not matched to a gene: 7. Germline V CDR1 and CDR2: MGHDK, SYGVNS.